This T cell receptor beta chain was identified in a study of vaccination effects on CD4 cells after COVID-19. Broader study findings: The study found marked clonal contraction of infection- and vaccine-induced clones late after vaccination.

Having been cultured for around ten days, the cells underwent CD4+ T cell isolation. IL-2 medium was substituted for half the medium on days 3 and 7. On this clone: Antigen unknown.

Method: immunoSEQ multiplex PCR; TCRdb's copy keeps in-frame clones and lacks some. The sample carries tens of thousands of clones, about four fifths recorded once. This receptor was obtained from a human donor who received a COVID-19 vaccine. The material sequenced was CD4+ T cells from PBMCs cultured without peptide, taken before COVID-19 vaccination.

The CDR3 DNA follows: TGTGCCAGCAGCTTATTTAGTCGCCCAAGCGGAGAGACCCAGTACTTC. Translating it yields CASSLFSRPSGETQYF. The chain couples TRBV7-2 to TRBJ2-5, with D possibly matching TRBD2 (5 bases). Germline V lookup: CDR1 SGHTA, CDR2 FQGNSA. This CDR3 contains 16 residues. Trimming shortened V by 2 bases and J by 4 bases, and 17 bases separated the two germline ends.